The 10 T cell receptor beta chains given below trace back to one sample, sequenced in a study of post-analysis software for immune sequencing data. Study outcomes and limitations: The five TRBV segments detected at higher frequency in patients than in controls included TRBV5-6, TRBV5-1 and TRBV20-1.

cDNA libraries for TCR beta contained unique molecular identifiers. TCRdb re-derived calls from the PCR reads in MiXCR, one entry per CDR3 protein. The sample carries a few hundred thousand distinct CDR3 sequences, around a third recorded once. What these receptors recognize is not known. Sequencing used blood. The receptor source for this set is a girl between 2 and 17 years old with multiple sclerosis.

This clonotype occurred a few times. The V call is TRBV11-2, the J call TRBJ2-5, with 10 positions matching TRBD2. The CDR3 has 16 amino acids. The germline V gene encodes CDR1 SGHAT and CDR2 FQNNGV. The V gene end was trimmed by 3 bases and the J gene end by 5 bases; junction bases not matched to a gene: 9. The CDR3 spells CASSFIRLAGAETQYF. CDR3 nucleotide sequence: TGTGCCAGCAGCTTTATTCGGCTAGCGGGGGCTGAGACCCAGTACTTC.

This clonotype occurred a few times. This rearrangement joins TRBV5-4 to TRBJ2-3; 12 bases fit TRBD2. Germline V CDR1 and CDR2: SGHNT, YYREEE (reference sequence). CDR3 length: 16 residues. J gave up 5 bases and V 4 bases, and 8 bases lay outside the gene matches. The CDR3 DNA is TGTGCCAGCAGCCCGACTAGCGGGGGACAGGGAGATACGCAGTATTTT. Translation gives CASSPTSGGQGDTQYF.

The genes are TRBV24-1 and TRBJ2-1, with TRBD2 as a possible D gene (6 bases). CDR1 and CDR2 from the germline V gene are KGHDR and SFDVKD. CDR3 length equals 15 residues. V was shortened by 5 bases and J by 0 bases, with 10 bases between the two germline ends. As DNA, the CDR3 is TGTGCCACCAGTGGGGACTCGAGCTCCTACAATGAGCAGTTCTTC. This codes for CATSGDSSSYNEQFF.

This clonotype was seen a single time. The gene calls are TRBV12-3 or TRBV12-4 and TRBJ1-2; D is perhaps TRBD1 (6 bases). The length of the CDR3 is 16 residues. The V end was cut by 6 bases, the J end by 0 bases, with 17 bases between. CDR3 amino acids: CASREWGTKANYGYTF. For the CDR3, the DNA is TGTGCCAGCAGGGAATGGGGGACAAAGGCTAACTATGGCTACACCTTC.

This clonotype appeared a few times. The chain uses TRBV12-3 or TRBV12-4 and TRBJ1-2; D might be TRBD1 (5 bases). The length of the CDR3 is 13 residues. The CDR3 spells CAIGPTANYGYTF. For the CDR3, the DNA is TGTGCGATTGGACCGACAGCTAACTATGGCTACACCTTC.

The J gene is TRBJ2-3, the V gene TRBV5-1; 10 nucleotides agree with TRBD1. CDR1 and CDR2 from the germline V gene are SGHRS and YFSETQ. This CDR3 region has 15 residues. Trimming at V came to 4 bases and at J to 4 bases, leaving 6 bases not matched to a gene. The CDR3 sequence: CASSETGQGPDTQYF. DNA for the CDR3: TGCGCCAGCAGCGAGACGGGACAGGGGCCAGATACGCAGTATTTT.

The V gene is TRBV14, the J gene TRBJ1-6; D not certain. Trimming removed 0 bases at V and 1 base at J, with 13 bases between. This CDR3 has 18 residues. CDR1 and CDR2 from the germline V gene are SGHDN and FVKESK. In DNA form, the CDR3 reads TGTGCCAGCAGCCAAGATAGGGAGGCGGGATCCTATAATTCACCCCTCCACTTT. Translating gives CASSQDREAGSYNSPLHF.

The V and J genes are TRBV20-1 and TRBJ2-3; D might be TRBD1 (8 bases). Germline lookup yields CDR1 DFQATT and CDR2 SNEGSKA (reference sequence). Trimming took off 0 bases at V and 2 bases at J, with 27 bases between the two ends. The CDR3 consists of 20 residues. The CDR3 here is CSAREPRQGTIWGITDTQYF. CDR3 DNA: TGCAGTGCTAGAGAACCTAGACAGGGGACTATCTGGGGGATCACAGATACGCAGTATTTT.

The rearrangement joins TRBV12-3 or TRBV12-4 to TRBJ2-5; 13 bases fit TRBD2. The junction had 5 bases not matched to a gene; V was cut back by 5 bases and J by 5 bases. This CDR3 has 15 residues. The DNA of the CDR3 is TGTGCCAGCAGTCCCACTAGCGGGGGGGTGGAGACCCAGTACTTC. Translating it yields CASSPTSGGVETQYF.

This clonotype was detected only once. This chain uses TRBV29-1 with TRBJ1-4, with D unclear. The V end was cut by 5 bases, the J end by 5 bases, with 6 bases between. This CDR3 region has 11 residues. Germline lookup yields CDR1 SQVTM and CDR2 ANQGSEA. CDR3 nucleotides: TGCAGCGTTTTAGCCAATGAAAAACTGTTTTTT. It is translated as CSVLANEKLFF.